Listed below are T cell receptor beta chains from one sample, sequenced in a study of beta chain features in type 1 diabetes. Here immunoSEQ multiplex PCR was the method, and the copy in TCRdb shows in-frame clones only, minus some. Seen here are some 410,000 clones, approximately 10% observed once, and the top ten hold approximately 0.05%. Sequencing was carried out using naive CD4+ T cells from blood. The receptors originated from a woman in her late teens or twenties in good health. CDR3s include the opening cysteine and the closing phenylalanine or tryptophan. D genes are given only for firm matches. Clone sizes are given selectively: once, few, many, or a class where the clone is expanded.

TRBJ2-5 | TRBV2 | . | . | CASSEWGAGQETQYF | TGTGCCAGCAGTGAGTGGGGGGCAGGACAAGAGACCCAGTACTTC
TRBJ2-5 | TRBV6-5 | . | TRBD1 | CASSYHRGTPRETQYF | TGTGCCAGCAGTTATCACAGGGGGACCCCAAGAGAGACCCAGTACTTC
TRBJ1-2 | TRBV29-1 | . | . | CSVVLRSNYGYTF | TGCAGCGTTGTGTTGAGGAGCAACTATGGCTACACCTTC
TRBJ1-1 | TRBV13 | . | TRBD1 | CASRPGQQNTEAFF | TGTGCCAGCAGGCCGGGACAGCAGAACACTGAAGCTTTCTTT
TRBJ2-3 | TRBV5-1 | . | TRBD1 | CASSFRDRGTDTQYF | TGCGCCAGCAGCTTCCGGGACAGGGGAACAGATACGCAGTATTTT
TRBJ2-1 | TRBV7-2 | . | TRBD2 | CASSFQAGVAQGEQFF | TGTGCCAGCAGCTTTCAGGCGGGAGTAGCCCAGGGAGAGCAGTTCTTC
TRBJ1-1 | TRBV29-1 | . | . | CSVEERGGREAFF | TGCAGCGTTGAAGAAAGAGGCGGCAGGGAAGCTTTCTTT
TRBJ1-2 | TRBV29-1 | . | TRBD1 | CSVGVGQGYGYTF | TGCAGCGTTGGAGTCGGACAGGGCTATGGCTACACCTTC
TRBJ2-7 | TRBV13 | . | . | CASGQYYYEQYF | TGTGCCAGCGGACAGTACTACTACGAGCAGTACTTC
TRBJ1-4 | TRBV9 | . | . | CASSSIAEKLFF | TGTGCCAGCAGCTCCATAGCGGAAAAACTGTTTTTT
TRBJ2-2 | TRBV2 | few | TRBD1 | CASRQGVVNTGELFF | TGTGCCAGTAGACAGGGGGTTGTTAACACCGGGGAGCTGTTTTTT
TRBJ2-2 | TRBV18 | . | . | CASSPPGTANTGELFF | TGTGCCAGCTCACCACCCGGGACGGCTAACACCGGGGAGCTGTTTTTT
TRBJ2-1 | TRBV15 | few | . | CATSRDRMSYNEQFF | TGTGCCACCAGCAGAGATCGCATGTCCTACAATGAGCAGTTCTTC
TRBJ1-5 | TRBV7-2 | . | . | CASSLPNQPQHF | TGTGCCAGCAGCTTGCCGAATCAGCCCCAGCATTTT
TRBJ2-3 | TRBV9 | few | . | CASSVGTGEGTDTQYF | TGTGCCAGCAGCGTTGGGACGGGCGAGGGGACAGATACGCAGTATTTT
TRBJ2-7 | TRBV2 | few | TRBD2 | CASSEGGSFYEQYF | TGTGCCAGCAGTGAAGGCGGGAGCTTCTACGAGCAGTACTTC
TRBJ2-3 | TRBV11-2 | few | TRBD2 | CASSSGTSRDTQYF | TGTGCCAGCAGCTCAGGGACTAGTCGAGATACGCAGTATTTT
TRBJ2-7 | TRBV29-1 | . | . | CSVLRGTVISEQYF | TGCAGCGTTCTGCGGGGGACAGTTATCTCCGAGCAGTACTTC
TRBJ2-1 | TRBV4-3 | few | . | CASSRIRDGAYNEQFF | TGCGCCAGCAGTCGAATACGGGACGGAGCCTACAATGAGCAGTTCTTC
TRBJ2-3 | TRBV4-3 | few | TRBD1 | CASSPRGNTQYF | TGCGCCAGCAGCCCCAGGGGGAATACGCAGTATTTT
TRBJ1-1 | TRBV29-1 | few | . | CSVENRGGTEAFF | TGCAGCGTTGAAAACAGAGGTGGAACTGAAGCTTTCTTT
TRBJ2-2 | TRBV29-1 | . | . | CSQKGRDGDTGELFF | TGCAGCCAGAAGGGACGAGATGGCGACACCGGGGAGCTGTTTTTT
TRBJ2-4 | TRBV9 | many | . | CASSVDSGDGIQYF | TGTGCCAGCAGCGTAGATTCAGGGGATGGCATTCAGTACTTC
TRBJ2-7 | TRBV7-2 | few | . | CASSHRSGPSSYEQYF | TGTGCCAGCAGCCACCGGTCGGGCCCGAGCTCCTACGAGCAGTACTTC
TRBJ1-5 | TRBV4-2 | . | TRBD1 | CASSQGLGDRVGQPQHF | TGTGCCAGCAGCCAAGGGCTGGGGGACAGGGTCGGCCAGCCCCAGCATTTT
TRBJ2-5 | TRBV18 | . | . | CASSPPGLQETQYF | TGTGCCAGCTCACCACCGGGGTTACAAGAGACCCAGTACTTC
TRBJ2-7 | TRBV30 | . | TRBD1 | CAHGEGGQGIYEQYF | TGTGCCCATGGAGAGGGGGGACAGGGTATCTACGAGCAGTACTTC
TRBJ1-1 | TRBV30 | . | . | CAWSPFGIEAFF | TGTGCCTGGAGTCCTTTCGGGATCGAAGCTTTCTTT
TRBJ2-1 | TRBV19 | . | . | CASSTLIGFNEQFF | TGTGCCAGTAGTACCCTTATAGGGTTCAATGAGCAGTTCTTC
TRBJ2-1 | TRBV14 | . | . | CASSQGSTFNEQFF | TGTGCCAGCAGCCAAGGATCCACTTTCAATGAGCAGTTCTTC
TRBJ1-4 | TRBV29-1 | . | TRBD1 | CSATGQGVEKLFF | TGCAGCGCAACAGGACAGGGGGTCGAAAAACTGTTTTTT
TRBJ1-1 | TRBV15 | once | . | CATSRFQGTEAFF | TGTGCCACCAGCAGGTTCCAGGGAACTGAAGCTTTCTTT
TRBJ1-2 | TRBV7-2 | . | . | CASSLMERRLYGYTF | TGTGCCAGCAGCCTTATGGAGAGGCGACTCTATGGCTACACCTTC
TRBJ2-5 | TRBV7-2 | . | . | CASSLVFWGEETQYF | TGTGCCAGCAGCTTAGTTTTTTGGGGAGAAGAGACCCAGTACTTC
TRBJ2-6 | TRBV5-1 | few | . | CASSLGVWGPGANVLTF | TGCGCCAGCAGCTTGGGCGTGTGGGGCCCTGGGGCCAACGTCCTGACTTTC
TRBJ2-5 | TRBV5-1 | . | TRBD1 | CASSLRTGEETQYF | TGCGCCAGCAGCTTACGGACAGGCGAGGAGACCCAGTACTTC
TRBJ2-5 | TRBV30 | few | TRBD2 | CAWTPAATSGGETQYF | TGTGCCTGGACTCCCGCGGCCACTAGCGGGGGAGAGACCCAGTACTTC
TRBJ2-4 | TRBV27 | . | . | CASSPGGAKNIQYF | TGTGCCAGCAGTCCCGGAGGAGCCAAAAACATTCAGTACTTC
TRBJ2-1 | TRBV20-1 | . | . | CSARGYNEQFF | TGCAGTGCTAGAGGCTACAATGAGCAGTTCTTC
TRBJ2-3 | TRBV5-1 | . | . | CATMTGTSTDTQYF | TGCGCCACCATGACAGGGACTAGCACAGATACGCAGTATTTT
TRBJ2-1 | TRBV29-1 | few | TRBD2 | CSVLGRALDEQFF | TGCAGCGTTCTTGGGAGGGCCTTGGATGAGCAGTTCTTC
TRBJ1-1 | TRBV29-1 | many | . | CSVHNMNTEAFF | TGCAGCGTCCATAACATGAACACTGAAGCTTTCTTT
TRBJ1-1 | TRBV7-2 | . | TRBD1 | CASSLVTGGKAFF | TGTGCCAGCAGCTTAGTCACAGGGGGCAAAGCTTTCTTT
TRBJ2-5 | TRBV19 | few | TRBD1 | CASSNPQGAGETQYF | TGTGCCAGTAGCAATCCACAGGGGGCTGGGGAGACCCAGTACTTC
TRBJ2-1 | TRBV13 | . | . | CASSLQGLSSDNEQFF | TGTGCCAGCAGCTTACAAGGACTGAGCAGCGACAATGAGCAGTTCTTC
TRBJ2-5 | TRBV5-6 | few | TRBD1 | CASSLPGTGKETQYF | TGTGCCAGCAGCTTGCCCGGGACAGGGAAAGAGACCCAGTACTTC
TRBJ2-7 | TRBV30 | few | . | CAWNVGGVYEQYF | TGTGCCTGGAATGTGGGCGGGGTTTACGAGCAGTACTTC
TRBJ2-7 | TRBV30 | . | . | CAWEGGYYEQYF | TGTGCCTGGGAGGGAGGCTACTACGAGCAGTACTTC
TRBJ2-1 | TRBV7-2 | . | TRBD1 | CASTMGQGVTLVYNEQFF | TGTGCCAGCACTATGGGACAGGGGGTGACCCTTGTCTACAATGAGCAGTTCTTC